The clone carrying this T cell receptor beta chain was observed a handful of times. Its specificity is not known. This CDR3 comprises 17 residues. Trimming left V 1 base short and J 1 base short, with 16 bases between. From germline, CDR1 is LGHNA and CDR2 YNFKEQ. The data belong to a study of T cell responses to AZD1222 COVID-19 vaccine. Clones were read by immunoSEQ multiplex PCR, and TCRdb kept only the in-frame ones, dropping some. This table holds around 88,000 clones, 80% to 90% found once. Study-wide findings and caveats: The donor cohort was predominantly white British with a female majority, and clonal diversity may have been underestimated. Unmutated variant regions are reportedly targeted by nearly half of spike-specific TCRs.

The chain is built from TRBV4-2 and TRBJ1-1; D is possibly TRBD1 (6 bases). This TCR was sampled from an adult in good health. Sequencing was performed on peripheral blood, taken on day 0 of MenACWY control vaccination. The CDR3 loop reads CASSQGGEGGWNTEAFF. The CDR3 DNA reads TGTGCCAGCAGCCAAGGAGGAGAGGGGGGATGGAACACTGAAGCTTTCTTT.